The next 5 T cell receptor beta chains were all read from a single sample in a study of blood T cell repertoires in COVID-19. Only in-frame clones appear in the TCRdb table, and some are missing; sequencing was by immunoSEQ multiplex PCR. The sample consists of 90,000 to 120,000 clones, 88% of them appearing once. What was sequenced was peripheral blood. The receptors derive from a woman aged 60-75 years with acute or convalescent COVID-19.

The rearrangement joins TRBV6-1 to TRBJ2-7; 7 positions match TRBD1. This CDR3 region has 14 residues. Germline V gene lookup returns CDR1 MNHNS and CDR2 SASEGT. The V segment lost 1 base and the J segment 5 bases; nucleotides outside the gene matches: 5. In nucleotides, the CDR3 is TGTGCCAGCAGTGAAGACAGGGGCCGGGACGAGCAGTACGTC. This translates into CASSEDRGRDEQYV.

The V gene is TRBV14, the J gene TRBJ2-5; 7 bases align to TRBD1. After removal of 4 bases from V and 3 bases from J, the junction contained 8 bases not matched to a gene. Germline loops: CDR1 SGHDN, CDR2 FVKESK. There are 15 residues in the CDR3. CDR3 protein: CASSLWTGGEETQYF. The CDR3 nucleotides are TGTGCCAGCAGCCTATGGACAGGAGGCGAAGAGACCCAGTACTTC.

This clone occurred a few times. The rearrangement links TRBV19 to TRBJ2-1; D unresolved. With 3 bases removed from V and 4 bases from J, the gap between germline ends came to 7 bases. CDR3 length: 13 residues. Germline CDR1 is LNHDA and CDR2 is SQIVND (reference sequence). The CDR3: CASSIPGYNEQFF. In DNA, the CDR3 is TGTGCCAGTAGTATCCCCGGTTACAATGAGCAGTTCTTC.

This chain uses TRBV11-2 with TRBJ2-1; TRBD1 aligns across 8 bases. The CDR3 sequence is 13 residues long. Losses at the gene ends were 5 bases for V and 9 bases for J; bases not matched to a gene: 6. Germline CDR1 SGHAT, CDR2 FQNNGV. The CDR3 loop reads CASSATTGVEQFF. Here the CDR3 DNA reads TGTGCCAGCAGCGCAACGACAGGGGTTGAGCAGTTCTTC. Supplemented by reference TRBV11-2 and TRBJ2-1, the full variable domain reads EAGVAQSPRYKIIEKRQSVAFWCNPISGHATLYWYQQILGQGPKLLIQFQNNGVVDDSQLPKDRFSAERLKGVDSTLKIQPAKLEDSAVYLCASSATTGVEQFFGPGTRLTVL.

This clone was seen ten or more times. The rearrangement uses TRBV4-1 and TRBJ1-1, with 8 bases identical to TRBD1. Per the germline V gene, CDR1 is MGHRA and CDR2 is YSYEKL. The J segment lost 4 bases and the V segment lost 4 bases, leaving 5 bases of the junction unmatched. This CDR3 has 14 amino acids. CDR3 sequence: CASSPDREGTEAFF. In nucleotides, the CDR3 is TGCGCCAGCAGCCCGGACAGGGAAGGCACTGAAGCTTTCTTT.